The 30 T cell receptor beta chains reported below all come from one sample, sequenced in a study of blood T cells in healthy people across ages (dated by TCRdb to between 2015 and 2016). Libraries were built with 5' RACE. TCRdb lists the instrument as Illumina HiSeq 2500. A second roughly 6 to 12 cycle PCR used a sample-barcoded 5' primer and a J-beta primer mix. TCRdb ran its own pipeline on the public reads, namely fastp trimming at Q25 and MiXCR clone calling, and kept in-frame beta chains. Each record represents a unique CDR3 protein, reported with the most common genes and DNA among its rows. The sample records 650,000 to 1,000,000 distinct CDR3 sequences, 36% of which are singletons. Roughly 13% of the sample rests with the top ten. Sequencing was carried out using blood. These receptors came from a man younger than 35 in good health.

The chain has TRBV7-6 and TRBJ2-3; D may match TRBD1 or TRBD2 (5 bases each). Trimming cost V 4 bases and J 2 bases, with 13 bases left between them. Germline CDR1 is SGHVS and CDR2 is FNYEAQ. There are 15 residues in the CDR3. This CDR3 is CASSSGGTLTDTQYF. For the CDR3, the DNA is TGTGCCAGCAGCTCGGGTGGGACCCTCACAGATACGCAGTATTTT.

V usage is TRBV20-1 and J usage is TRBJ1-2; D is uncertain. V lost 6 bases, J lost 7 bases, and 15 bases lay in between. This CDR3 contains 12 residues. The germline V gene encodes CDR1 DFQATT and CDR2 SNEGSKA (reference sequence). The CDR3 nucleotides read TGCAGTGCCAAAGGCGGACTGGGTGGCTACACCTTC. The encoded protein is CSAKGGLGGYTF.

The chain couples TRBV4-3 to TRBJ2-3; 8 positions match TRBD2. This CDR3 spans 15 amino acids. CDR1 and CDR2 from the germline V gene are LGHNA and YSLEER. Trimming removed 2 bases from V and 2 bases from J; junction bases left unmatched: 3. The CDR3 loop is CASSQTGGHTDTQYF. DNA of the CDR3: TGCGCCAGCAGCCAAACGGGGGGGCACACAGATACGCAGTATTTT.

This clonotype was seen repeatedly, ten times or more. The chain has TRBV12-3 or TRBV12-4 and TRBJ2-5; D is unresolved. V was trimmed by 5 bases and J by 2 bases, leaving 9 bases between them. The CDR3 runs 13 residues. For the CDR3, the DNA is TGTGCCAGCAGTGATCGAATACAAGAGACCCAGTACTTC. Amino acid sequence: CASSDRIQETQYF.

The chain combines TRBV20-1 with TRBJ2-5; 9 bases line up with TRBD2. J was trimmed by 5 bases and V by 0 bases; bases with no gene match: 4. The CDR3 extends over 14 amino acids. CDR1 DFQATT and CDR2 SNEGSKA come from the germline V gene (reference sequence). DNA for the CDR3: TGCAGTGCTAGAGATTTGGCGGGGGGGGAGACCCAGTACTTC. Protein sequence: CSARDLAGGETQYF.

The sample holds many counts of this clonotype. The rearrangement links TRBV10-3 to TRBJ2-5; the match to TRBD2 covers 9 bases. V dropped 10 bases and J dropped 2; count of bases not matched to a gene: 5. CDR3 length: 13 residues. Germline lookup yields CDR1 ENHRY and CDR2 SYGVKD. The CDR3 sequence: CATEAGGQETQYF. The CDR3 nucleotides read TGTGCCACGGAAGCGGGGGGACAAGAGACCCAGTACTTC.

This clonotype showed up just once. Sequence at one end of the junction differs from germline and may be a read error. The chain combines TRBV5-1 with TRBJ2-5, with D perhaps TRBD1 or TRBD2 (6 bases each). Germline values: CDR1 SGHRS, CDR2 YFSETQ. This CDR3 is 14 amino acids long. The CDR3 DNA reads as TGCGCGAGCAGTAGGGGGGTGACGGAAAATGAGCAGTACTTC. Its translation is CASSRGVTENEQYF.

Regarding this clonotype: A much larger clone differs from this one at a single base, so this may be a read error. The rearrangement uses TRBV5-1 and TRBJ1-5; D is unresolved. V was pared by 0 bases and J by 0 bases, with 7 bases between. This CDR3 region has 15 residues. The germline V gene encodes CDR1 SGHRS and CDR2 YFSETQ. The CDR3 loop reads CASSLDGHSNQPQHF. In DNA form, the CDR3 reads TGCGCCAGCAGCTTGGACGGTCATAGCAATCAGCCCCAGCATTTT.

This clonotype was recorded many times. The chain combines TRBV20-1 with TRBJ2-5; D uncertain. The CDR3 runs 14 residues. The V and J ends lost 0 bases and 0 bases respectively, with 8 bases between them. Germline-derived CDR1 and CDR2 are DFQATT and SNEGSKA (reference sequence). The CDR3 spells CSARDFTNQETQYF. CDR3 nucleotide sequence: TGCAGTGCTAGAGATTTCACAAACCAAGAGACCCAGTACTTC.

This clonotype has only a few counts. The CDR3 spells CASSYDGGGHNEQFF. The CDR3 DNA reads as TGCGCCAGCAGCTATGACGGGGGGGGCCACAATGAGCAGTTCTTC. This chain uses TRBV5-1 with TRBJ2-1; TRBD2 matches at 8 bases. Germline loops: CDR1 SGHRS, CDR2 YFSETQ. V was pared by 3 bases and J by 5 bases, with 7 bases of the junction left unmatched. CDR3 size: 15 residues. The full variable domain, with the rest looked up from reference TRBV5-1 and TRBJ2-1, is KAGVTQTPRYLIKTRGQQVTLSCSPISGHRSVSWYQQTPGQGLQFLFEYFSETQRNKGNFPGRFSGRQFSNSRSEMNVSTLELGDSALYLCASSYDGGGHNEQFFGPGTRLTVL.

The CDR3 DNA reads TGTGCCAGCAGTTCCACTAGCTCCCGAGCCTACGAGCAGTACTTC. The encoded protein is CASSSTSSRAYEQYF. The genes are TRBV2 and TRBJ2-7, with D tentatively TRBD2 (6 bases). The CDR3 has 15 residues. Germline V gives CDR1 SNHLY, CDR2 FYNNEI. V dropped 5 bases and J dropped 2 bases, with 16 bases sitting between them.

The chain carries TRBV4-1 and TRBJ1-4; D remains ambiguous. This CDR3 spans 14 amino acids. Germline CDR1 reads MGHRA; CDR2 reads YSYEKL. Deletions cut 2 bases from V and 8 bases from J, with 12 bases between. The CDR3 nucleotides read TGCGCCAGCAGCCAATCACGGACCGACGAAAAACTGTTTTTT. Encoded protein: CASSQSRTDEKLFF.

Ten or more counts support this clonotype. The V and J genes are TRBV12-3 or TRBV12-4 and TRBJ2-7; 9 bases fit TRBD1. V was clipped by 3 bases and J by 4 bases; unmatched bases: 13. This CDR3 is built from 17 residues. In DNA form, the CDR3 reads TGTGCCAGCAGTTTCATGGGGACCGGGACAGGGTTGTACGAGCAGTACTTC. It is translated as CASSFMGTGTGLYEQYF.

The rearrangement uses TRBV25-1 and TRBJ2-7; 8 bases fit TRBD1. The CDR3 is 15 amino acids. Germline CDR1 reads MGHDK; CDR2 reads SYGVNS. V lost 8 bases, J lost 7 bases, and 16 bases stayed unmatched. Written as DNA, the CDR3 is TGTGCCAGCGGAGCCCAGGGGGCGGCCTACAATGAGCAGTACTTC. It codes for CASGAQGAAYNEQYF.

This CDR3 reads CASSLGWDTGELFF. CDR3 in DNA: TGTGCCAGCAGCTTAGGGTGGGATACCGGGGAGCTGTTTTTT. V and J are TRBV7-3 and TRBJ2-2; no clear D gene. Germline lookup yields CDR1 SGHTA and CDR2 FQGTGA. Trimming removed 2 bases at V and 5 bases at J, with 9 bases between. CDR3 length: 14 amino acids.

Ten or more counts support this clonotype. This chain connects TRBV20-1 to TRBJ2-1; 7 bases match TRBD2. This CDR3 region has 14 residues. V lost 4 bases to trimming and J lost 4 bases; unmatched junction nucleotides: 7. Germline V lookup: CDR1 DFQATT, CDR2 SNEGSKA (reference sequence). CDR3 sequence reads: CSAIAGVRYNEQFF. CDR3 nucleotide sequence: TGCAGTGCTATCGCGGGGGTCCGGTACAATGAGCAGTTCTTC.

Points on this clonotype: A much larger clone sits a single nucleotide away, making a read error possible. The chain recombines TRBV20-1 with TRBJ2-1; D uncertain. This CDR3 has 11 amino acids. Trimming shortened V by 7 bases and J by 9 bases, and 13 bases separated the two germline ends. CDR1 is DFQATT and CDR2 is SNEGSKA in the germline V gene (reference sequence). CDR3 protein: CSGDSESEQFF. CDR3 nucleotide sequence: TGCAGTGGAGATTCCGAGAGTGAGCAGTTCTTC.

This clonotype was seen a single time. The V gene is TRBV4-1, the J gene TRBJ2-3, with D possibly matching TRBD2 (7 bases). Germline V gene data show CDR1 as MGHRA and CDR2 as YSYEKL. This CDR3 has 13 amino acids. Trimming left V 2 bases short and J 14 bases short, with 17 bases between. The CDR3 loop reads CASSQLGGAVRYF. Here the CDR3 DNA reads TGCGCCAGCAGCCAATTAGGGGGGGCAGTGCGGTATTTT.

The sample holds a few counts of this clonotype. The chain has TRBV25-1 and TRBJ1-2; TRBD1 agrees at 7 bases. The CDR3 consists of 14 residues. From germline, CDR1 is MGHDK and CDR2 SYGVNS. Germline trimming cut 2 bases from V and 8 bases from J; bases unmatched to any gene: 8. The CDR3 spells CASSETRGVGGYTF. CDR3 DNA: TGTGCCAGCAGTGAAACCAGGGGGGTGGGAGGCTACACCTTC.

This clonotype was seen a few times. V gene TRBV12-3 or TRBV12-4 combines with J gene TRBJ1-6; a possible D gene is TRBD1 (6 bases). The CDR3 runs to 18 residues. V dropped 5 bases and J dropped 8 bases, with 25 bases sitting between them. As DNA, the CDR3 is TGTGCCAGCAGTCTTCAAACCTACAGGGAGGGGACGGATTCACCCCTCCACTTT. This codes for CASSLQTYREGTDSPLHF.

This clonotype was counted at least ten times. This CDR3 reads CASSAPYNEQFF. The CDR3 nucleotides read TGTGCCAGCAGTGCCCCGTACAATGAGCAGTTCTTC. V and J are TRBV12-3 or TRBV12-4 and TRBJ2-1; no definite D call. V shed 5 bases and J shed 4 bases, with 6 bases lying between them. The CDR3 has 12 residues.

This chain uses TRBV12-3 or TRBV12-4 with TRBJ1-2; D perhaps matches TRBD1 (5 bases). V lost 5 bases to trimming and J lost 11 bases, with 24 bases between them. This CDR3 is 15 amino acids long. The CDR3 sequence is CASSPSGRGGRRYTF. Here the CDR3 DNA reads TGTGCCAGCAGTCCATCCGGGAGGGGCGGAAGAAGGTACACCTTC.

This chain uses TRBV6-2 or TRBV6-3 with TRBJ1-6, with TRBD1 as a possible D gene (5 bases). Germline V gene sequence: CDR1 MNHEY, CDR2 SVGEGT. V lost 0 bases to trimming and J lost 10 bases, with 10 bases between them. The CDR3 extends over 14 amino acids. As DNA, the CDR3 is TGTGCCAGCAGTTACTCCTCGGGGCGGTCACCCCTCCACTTT. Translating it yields CASSYSSGRSPLHF.

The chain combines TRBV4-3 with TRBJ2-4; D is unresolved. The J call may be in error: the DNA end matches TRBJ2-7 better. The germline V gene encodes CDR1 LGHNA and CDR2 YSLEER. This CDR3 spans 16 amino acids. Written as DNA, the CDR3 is TGCGCCAGCAGCCAGGAGTTTTGGCAGTCTCCAGGCGAGCAGTACTTC. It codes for CASSQEFWQSPGEQYF.

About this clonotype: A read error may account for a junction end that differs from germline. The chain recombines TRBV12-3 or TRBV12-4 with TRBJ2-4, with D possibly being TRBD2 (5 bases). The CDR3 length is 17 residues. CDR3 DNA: TGTGCCAGCAGTTTAGCGCTATATGGAGGCAGCAAAAACATTCGGTACTTC. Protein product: CASSLALYGGSKNIRYF.

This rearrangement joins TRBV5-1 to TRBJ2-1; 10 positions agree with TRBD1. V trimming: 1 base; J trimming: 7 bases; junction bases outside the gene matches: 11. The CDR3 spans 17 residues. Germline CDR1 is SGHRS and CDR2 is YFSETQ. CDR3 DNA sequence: TGCGCCAGCAGCTTGAGGCCGGCCGGGACAGGGGATAATGAGCAGTTCTTC. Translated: CASSLRPAGTGDNEQFF.

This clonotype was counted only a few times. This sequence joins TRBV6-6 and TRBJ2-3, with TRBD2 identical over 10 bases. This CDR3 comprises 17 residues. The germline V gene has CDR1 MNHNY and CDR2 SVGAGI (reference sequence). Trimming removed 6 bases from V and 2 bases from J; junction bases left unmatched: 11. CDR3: CASRLSMSGGDTDTQYF. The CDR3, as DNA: TGTGCCAGCAGGCTTTCCATGAGCGGGGGGGACACAGATACGCAGTATTTT.

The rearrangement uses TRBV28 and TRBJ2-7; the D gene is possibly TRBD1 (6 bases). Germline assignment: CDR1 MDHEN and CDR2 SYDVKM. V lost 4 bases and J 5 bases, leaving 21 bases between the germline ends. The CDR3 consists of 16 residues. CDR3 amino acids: CASSSQKPGQIHEQYF. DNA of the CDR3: TGTGCCAGCAGTTCACAAAAACCGGGACAAATTCACGAGCAGTACTTC.

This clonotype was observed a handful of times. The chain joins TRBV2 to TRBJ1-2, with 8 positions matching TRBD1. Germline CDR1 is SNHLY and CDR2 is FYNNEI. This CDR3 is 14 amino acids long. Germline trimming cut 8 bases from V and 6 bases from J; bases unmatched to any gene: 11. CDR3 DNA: TGTGCCAGCCGGCTAGGGGCAGGGGGCCATGGCTACACCTTC. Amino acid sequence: CASRLGAGGHGYTF.

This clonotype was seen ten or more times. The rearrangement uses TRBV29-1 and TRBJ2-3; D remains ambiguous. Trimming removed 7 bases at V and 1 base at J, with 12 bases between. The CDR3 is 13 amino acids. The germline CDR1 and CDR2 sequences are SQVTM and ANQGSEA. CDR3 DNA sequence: TGCAGCGCGAACACGCAGGGCACAGATACGCAGTATTTT. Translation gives CSANTQGTDTQYF.